These 25 T cell receptor beta chains were sequenced from one sample in a study of molecular identifiers for immune sequencing clone quantification. TCRdb reprocessed the PCR reads via MiXCR and lists one record per CDR3 protein. The sample yields more than 550,000 distinct CDR3 sequences, about 25% seen once. What was sequenced was naive CD8+ T cells from blood, with Jurkat cell RNA spiked in. This sample's subset: FACS-sorted CD8+CD4-CCR7+CD45RA+ naive T cells. The receptors were sampled from a human donor in good health. Some libraries in this study had Jurkat cell RNA spiked in.

This clonotype was recorded many times. The chain is built from TRBV7-9 and TRBJ2-5; 9 bases are a match to TRBD2. The ends lost 1 base at V and 2 bases at J; junction bases unmatched: 20. The germline V gene has CDR1 SEHNR and CDR2 FQNEAQ (reference sequence). The CDR3 is 21 residues long. In DNA, the CDR3 is TGTGCCAGCAGCTTAGTCGCGGTTTCAGGATATAGCGGGAGACTACAAGAGACCCAGTACTTC. This sequence encodes CASSLVAVSGYSGRLQETQYF. The complete variable domain, with remaining parts taken from reference TRBV7-9 and TRBJ2-5, reads DTGVSQNPRHKITKRGQNVTFRCDPISEHNRLYWYRQTLGQGPEFLTYFQNEAQLEKSRLLSDRFSAERPKGSFSTLEIQRTEQGDSAMYLCASSLVAVSGYSGRLQETQYFGPGTRLLVL.

The chain is built from TRBV5-4 and TRBJ1-2; D is perhaps TRBD1 (5 bases). This CDR3 has 12 residues. Trimming removed 1 base from V and 7 bases from J, with 8 bases in between. In germline, CDR1 is SGHNT, CDR2 YYREEE (reference sequence). CDR3 protein: CASSLSGLGYTF. CDR3 DNA sequence: TGTGCCAGCAGCTTGTCAGGGCTTGGCTACACCTTC.

This clonotype was seen repeatedly, ten times or more. The chain's CDR3 is CASKYPGDYGYTF. The CDR3 DNA is TGTGCCAGCAAGTACCCGGGAGACTATGGCTACACCTTC. The chain is built from TRBV2 and TRBJ1-2, with no clear D. CDR1 is SNHLY and CDR2 is FYNNEI in the germline V gene. There are 13 residues in the CDR3. Trimming took 7 bases from V and 3 from J, leaving 12 bases between them.

This clonotype was observed at least ten times. The chain recombines TRBV6-6 with TRBJ2-5, with unresolved D. V was trimmed by 6 bases and J by 5 bases, leaving 13 bases between them. The CDR3 length is 13 residues. The V gene's germline CDR1 is MNHNY and CDR2 SVGAGI (reference sequence). The CDR3: CASSPVVHETQYF. The DNA for the CDR3 is TGTGCCAGCAGCCCCGTTGTGCATGAGACCCAGTACTTC.

This clonotype was counted a few times. This chain joins TRBV4-1 and TRBJ2-3; TRBD1 is a possible D gene (6 bases). This CDR3 comprises 16 residues. V was pared by 3 bases and J by 1 base, with 14 bases between. Germline V gene sequence: CDR1 MGHRA, CDR2 YSYEKL. CDR3: CASSQQLPGGTDTQYF. Here the CDR3 DNA reads TGCGCCAGCAGCCAGCAACTTCCAGGGGGCACAGATACGCAGTATTTT.

This clonotype was observed many times. This chain uses TRBV6-1 with TRBJ2-3; no reliable D call. The CDR3 loop spans 11 amino acids. Germline values: CDR1 MNHNS, CDR2 SASEGT. The V and J ends lost 8 bases and 0 bases respectively, with 3 bases between them. The CDR3 is CASVSTDTQYF. The CDR3 DNA follows: TGTGCCAGCGTAAGCACAGATACGCAGTATTTT.

In its sample, this clonotype was seen many times. V and J are TRBV20-1 and TRBJ2-7, with 7 positions matching TRBD2. J lost 1 base, V lost 2 bases, and 11 bases had no gene match. The CDR3 contains 16 residues. CDR1 and CDR2 (germline): DFQATT, SNEGSKA (reference sequence). CDR3 bases: TGCAGTGCTAGATCGGGAGGTTCTGTATGGTCCTACGAGCAGTACTTC. Translation gives CSARSGGSVWSYEQYF.

The table lists this clonotype with many counts. The chain carries TRBV6-2 or TRBV6-3 and TRBJ2-7; D possibly corresponds to TRBD2 (5 bases). The CDR3 length is 13 residues. The V gene's germline CDR1 is MNHEY and CDR2 SVGEGT. Trimming removed 7 bases at V and 7 bases at J, with 17 bases between. The CDR3 DNA is TGTGCCAGCAAAGTCGGACTGTCCGTAGAGCAGTACTTC. Protein sequence: CASKVGLSVEQYF.

This clonotype was counted only a few times. This chain joins TRBV5-5 and TRBJ2-1; D uncertain. The CDR3 runs to 16 residues. Germline V CDR1 and CDR2: SGHKS, YYEKEE (reference sequence). V lost 0 bases, J lost 9 bases, and 19 bases lay in between. This CDR3 is CASSLAIFAVKPEQFF. The CDR3 nucleotides are TGTGCCAGCAGCTTGGCCATATTTGCGGTGAAGCCTGAGCAGTTCTTC. Full variable domain (rest looked up from reference TRBV5-5 and TRBJ2-1): DAGVTQSPTHLIKTRGQQVTLRCSPISGHKSVSWYQQVLGQGPQFIFQYYEKEERGRGNFPDRFSARQFPNYSSELNVNALLLGDSALYLCASSLAIFAVKPEQFFGPGTRLTVL.

This clonotype occurred a few times. The genes are TRBV6-5 and TRBJ1-2; no clear D. Trimming took off 7 bases at V and 7 bases at J, with 19 bases between the two ends. The CDR3 runs to 14 residues. Germline V gene data show CDR1 as MNHEY and CDR2 as SVGAGI. Here the CDR3 reads CASNPGRTLLGYTF. DNA for the CDR3: TGTGCCAGCAACCCCGGCAGGACGCTCCTTGGCTACACCTTC.

The table lists this clonotype with a few counts. The chain has TRBV24-1 and TRBJ1-5; D is ambiguous. V lost 7 bases and J 0 bases, leaving 15 bases between the germline ends. This CDR3 has 16 residues. Germline V CDR1 and CDR2: KGHDR, SFDVKD. The CDR3 DNA reads as TGTGCCACCAGGCCTATCGGGCAGGATAGCAATCAGCCCCAGCATTTT. Amino acids: CATRPIGQDSNQPQHF.

This clonotype showed up just a few times. The gene calls are TRBV9 and TRBJ2-7; D is perhaps TRBD1 (6 bases). CDR3 length: 15 residues. CDR1 and CDR2 (germline): SGDLS, YYNGEE. Trimming shortened V by 2 bases and J by 2 bases, and 14 bases separated the two germline ends. CDR3 amino acids: CASSVAGTTAYEQYF. CDR3 coding DNA: TGTGCCAGCAGCGTCGCCGGGACAACCGCCTACGAGCAGTACTTC.

This clonotype was detected ten times or more. This chain links TRBV30 with TRBJ1-4; maybe TRBD1 (5 bases). The V gene lost 1 base and the J gene lost 1 base, with 16 bases spanning the gap. The V gene's germline CDR1 is GTSNPN and CDR2 SVGIG (reference sequence). The CDR3 is 17 amino acids. CDR3 residues: CAWSDGAGLGTNEKLFF. The CDR3 DNA reads as TGTGCCTGGAGTGATGGTGCGGGGCTGGGAACTAATGAAAAACTGTTTTTT.

This clonotype was observed many times. The chain joins TRBV20-1 to TRBJ1-1; D not certain. The length of the CDR3 is 15 residues. With 6 bases removed from V and 7 bases from J, the gap between germline ends came to 24 bases. The germline V gene has CDR1 DFQATT and CDR2 SNEGSKA (reference sequence). The CDR3, as DNA: TGCAGTGCCTTCCCGGCGACTATAACAACAGATGAAGCTTTCTTT. It translates to CSAFPATITTDEAFF.

CDR3 amino acids: CASSRPDGGSGETQYF. CDR3 DNA: TGTGCCAGCAGCCGTCCCGATGGGGGGAGCGGTGAGACCCAGTACTTC. The chain uses TRBV5-3 and TRBJ2-5; D may be TRBD2 (6 bases). TRBV5-3 is placed among ORFs of uncertain function. The CDR3 spans 16 residues. V was pared by 8 bases and J by 5 bases, with 25 bases between.

The chain employs TRBV3-1 and TRBJ2-3; 9 nucleotides line up with TRBD2. The CDR3 totals 18 residues. Trimming at V came to 1 base and at J to 2 bases, leaving 10 bases not matched to a gene. In germline, CDR1 is LGHDT, CDR2 YNNKEL (reference sequence). The CDR3: CASSQAFASGDDTDTQYF. CDR3 coding DNA: TGTGCCAGCAGCCAAGCGTTTGCTAGCGGGGACGACACAGATACGCAGTATTTT.

This clonotype appeared many times. This chain joins TRBV28 and TRBJ2-3; 9 bases are shared with TRBD2. The trim removed 7 bases at V and 6 bases at J, leaving 17 bases unmatched. The CDR3 length is 17 residues. CDR1 is MDHEN, CDR2 SYDVKM, per germline. The CDR3, as DNA: TGTGCCAGCACCCTGGTCTCTAGCGGGACTGGGGTTGATACGCAGTATTTT. Translated: CASTLVSSGTGVDTQYF.

This clonotype occurred many times. The chain is built from TRBV20-1 and TRBJ2-7; D unresolved. V was cut by 2 bases and J by 4 bases, with 15 bases left in between. This CDR3 contains 14 residues. The germline V gene has CDR1 DFQATT and CDR2 SNEGSKA (reference sequence). Written as DNA, the CDR3 is TGCAGTGCTAGACCTAGGAGCTTAGAATACGAGCAGTACTTC. It is translated as CSARPRSLEYEQYF.

The chain employs TRBV28 and TRBJ1-5, with D hard to call. The V and J ends lost 3 bases and 0 bases respectively, with 9 bases between them. Germline V lookup: CDR1 MDHEN, CDR2 SYDVKM. The CDR3 runs to 15 residues. The chain's CDR3 is CASSLGYSSNQPQHF. CDR3 nucleotide sequence: TGTGCCAGCAGTTTGGGGTACAGTAGCAATCAGCCCCAGCATTTT.

As for this clonotype: Compared with germline, one end of the junction differs, possibly owing to a read error. The gene calls are TRBV6-6 and TRBJ1-1, with D tentatively TRBD1 (6 bases). Germline assignment: CDR1 MNHNY and CDR2 SVGAGI (reference sequence). CDR3 length: 13 residues. CDR3 region: CASRGGPVTEASF. CDR3 nucleotide sequence: TGTGCCAGCCGGGGGGGGCCGGTAACTGAAGCTTCCTTT.

This clonotype came up a few times. This sequence joins TRBV12-3 or TRBV12-4 and TRBJ2-7; 10 bases agree with TRBD1. J lost 7 bases, V lost 8 bases, and 11 bases had no gene match. CDR3 size: 14 residues. Here the CDR3 reads CASEGPGQGNEQYF. In DNA, the CDR3 is TGTGCCAGCGAGGGGCCGGGACAGGGGAATGAGCAGTACTTC.

Details on this clonotype: A single base separates this from a much larger clone, so it may be a read error. The chain carries TRBV7-6 and TRBJ1-1, with a weak D call TRBD1 (6 bases). In germline, CDR1 is SGHVS, CDR2 FNYEAQ. The CDR3 is 13 residues long. The CDR3, as DNA: TGTGCCAGCAGCTCCCCTGGGGGCACTGAATCTTTCTTT. Protein sequence: CASSSPGGTESFF. Variable domain in full (rest from reference TRBV7-6 and TRBJ1-1): GAGVSQSPRYKVTKRGQDVALRCDPISGHVSLYWYRQALGQGPEFLTYFNYEAQQDKSGLPNDRFSAERPEGSISTLTIQRTEQRDSAMYRCASSSPGGTESFFGQGTRLTVV.

The chain couples TRBV6-2 or TRBV6-3 to TRBJ1-1, with TRBD1 as a possible D gene (5 bases). CDR3 size: 15 residues. Trimming pared 6 bases from V and 10 bases from J, leaving 24 bases between. The germline V gene encodes CDR1 MNHEY and CDR2 SVGEGT. The CDR3 DNA reads as TGTGCCAGCAGATCCTTAGCCCGTCCGGGGGGTGGAGCTTTCTTT. It yields the protein CASRSLARPGGGAFF.

This clonotype was found many times. J is TRBJ2-7 and V is TRBV27; either TRBD1 or TRBD2 may supply D (5 bases each). Per the germline V gene, CDR1 is MNHEY and CDR2 is SMNVEV (reference sequence). Trimming stripped 5 bases from V and 2 bases from J, with 13 bases between. This CDR3 has 14 amino acids. The CDR3 nucleotides read TGTGCCAGCAGTGCCGGGACCTCTGCCTACGAGCAGTACTTC. Translation: CASSAGTSAYEQYF.

The J gene is TRBJ2-1, the V gene TRBV2; 9 bases are shared with TRBD2. Germline V gene lookup returns CDR1 SNHLY and CDR2 FYNNEI. This CDR3 has 13 residues. Trimming at V came to 11 bases and at J to 6 bases, leaving 8 bases not matched to a gene. CDR3 residues: CAAHSGSINEQFF. In nucleotides, the CDR3 is TGTGCCGCACATAGCGGGAGTATCAATGAGCAGTTCTTC.